Below are 10 T cell receptor beta chains sequenced from a single sample in a study of blood T cells in healthy people across ages. Primers used in a second PCR of about 6 to 11 cycles were a sample-barcoded 5' primer and a J-beta primer mix. TCRdb re-called the 5' RACE reads through MiXCR, storing one row per CDR3 protein. The sample contains roughly 800,000 distinct CDR3 sequences, approximately 35% of which appear only once. The sequencing input was blood. These TCRs come from a man between 18 and 35 years old in good health.

V gene TRBV4-1 combines with J gene TRBJ1-1; D is unresolved. This CDR3 has 16 amino acids. Looked up from germline, CDR1 is MGHRA and CDR2 is YSYEKL. Trimming shortened V by 0 bases and J by 0 bases, and 11 bases separated the two germline ends. CDR3 loop: CASSQDDGALNTEAFF. CDR3 nucleotides: TGCGCCAGCAGCCAAGATGACGGCGCGTTGAACACTGAAGCTTTCTTT.

The gene calls are TRBV12-3 or TRBV12-4 and TRBJ2-3; 10 bases match TRBD2. With V trimmed by 2 bases and J by 3 bases, 5 bases remained unmatched. This CDR3 has 16 amino acids. The CDR3 reads CASSLTSGVRTDTQYF. CDR3 coding DNA: TGTGCCAGCAGTTTAACTAGCGGGGTTAGAACAGATACGCAGTATTTT.

As concerns this clonotype: A much larger clone is a single base away; this may be a read error. The CDR3 DNA follows: TGCAGCGGCGGACGGGGAAACATTCAGTACTTC. Encoded protein: CSGGRGNIQYF. The V and J genes are TRBV29-1 and TRBJ2-4; D might be TRBD2 (5 bases). Trimming took 7 bases from V and 6 from J, leaving 10 bases between them. The CDR3 is 11 residues long. CDR1 is SQVTM, CDR2 ANQGSEA, per germline.

This clonotype occurred a few times. The chain joins TRBV6-2 or TRBV6-3 to TRBJ2-1; D not certain. Trimming shortened V by 4 bases and J by 0 bases, and 7 bases separated the two germline ends. Germline V gene sequence: CDR1 MNHEY, CDR2 SVGEGT. This CDR3 has 14 residues. The CDR3 DNA follows: TGTGCCAGCAGTTCCCACGCCTCCTACAATGAGCAGTTCTTC. Translation gives CASSSHASYNEQFF.

The chain uses TRBV12-3 or TRBV12-4 and TRBJ1-2; D is uncertain. The CDR3 contains 14 residues. The germline V and J ends were trimmed by 5 bases and 8 bases, with 18 bases remaining between them. The CDR3 spells CASSPRQDRRGYTF. Written as DNA, the CDR3 is TGTGCCAGCAGTCCCCGGCAGGACCGAAGGGGCTACACCTTC.

This chain uses TRBV7-2 with TRBJ1-1; D is possibly TRBD1 (5 bases). Germline CDR1 is SGHTA and CDR2 is FQGNSA. This CDR3 spans 14 amino acids. Trimming cost V 0 bases and J 4 bases, with 9 bases left between them. The CDR3 DNA is TGTGCCAGCAGCTTAGCGTCCAGGGCCACTGAAGCTTTCTTT. As protein: CASSLASRATEAFF.

This clonotype was seen a few times. The CDR3 is CSARGERRATTYGYTF. The CDR3 region has the DNA TGCAGTGCTAGGGGGGAGAGAAGGGCCACCACTTATGGCTACACCTTC. The chain uses TRBV20-1 and TRBJ1-2; D might be TRBD1 (5 bases). CDR1 and CDR2 (germline): DFQATT, SNEGSKA (reference sequence). Trimming removed 3 bases at V and 5 bases at J, with 22 bases between. The CDR3 spans 16 residues.

This clonotype was observed a few times. J is TRBJ1-5 and V is TRBV5-6; 9 nucleotides line up with TRBD1. V dropped 5 bases and J dropped 5; count of bases not matched to a gene: 8. The CDR3 is 15 residues long. Germline CDR1 SGHDT, CDR2 YYEEEE. The CDR3 is CASSVGTGSHQPQHF. The CDR3 bases are TGTGCCAGCAGTGTAGGGACAGGGTCGCATCAGCCCCAGCATTTT. The full variable domain, its missing parts supplied by reference TRBV5-6 and TRBJ1-5, is DAGVTQSPTHLIKTRGQQVTLRCSPKSGHDTVSWYQQALGQGPQFIFQYYEEEERQRGNFPDRFSGHQFPNYSSELNVNALLLGDSALYLCASSVGTGSHQPQHFGDGTRLSIL.

The V and J genes are TRBV6-1 and TRBJ2-7, with TRBD1 identical over 9 bases. Germline CDR1 and CDR2: MNHNS and SASEGT. Unmatched junction bases numbered 3, after V lost 2 bases and J lost 1 base. CDR3 length: 15 residues. Here the CDR3 DNA reads TGTGCCAGCAGTGAATCCGGGACAGGGTCCTACGAGCAGTACTTC. It yields the protein CASSESGTGSYEQYF.

This clonotype showed up many times. V gene TRBV27 combines with J gene TRBJ2-6; the D gene is possibly TRBD2 (6 bases). The CDR3 is made up of 15 amino acids. V was cut by 7 bases and J by 1 base, with 11 bases left in between. Germline values: CDR1 MNHEY, CDR2 SMNVEV (reference sequence). CDR3 sequence reads: CASTLGGSGANVLTF. In DNA, the CDR3 is TGTGCCAGCACCTTGGGGGGATCTGGGGCCAACGTCCTGACTTTC.